The 28 T cell receptor beta chains below all came from one sample that was sequenced in a study of PD-1 blockade in classical Hodgkin lymphoma. TCRdb's copy holds only in-frame clones and misses some; the assay was immunoSEQ multiplex PCR. This table holds 17,000 or so clones, 80% to 90% found once. Documented time point: newly diagnosed, previously untreated cHL patient sample. Sequenced input: peripheral blood mononuclear cells (PBMCs). These TCRs come from a human donor with classical Hodgkin lymphoma.

This sequence joins TRBV4-1 and TRBJ2-7; D ambiguous. CDR3 size: 13 residues. With 1 base removed from V and 5 bases from J, the gap between germline ends came to 9 bases. Germline V gene data show CDR1 as MGHRA and CDR2 as YSYEKL. The CDR3 sequence is CASSQGLTNEQYF. CDR3 DNA sequence: TGCGCCAGCAGCCAAGGGCTAACTAACGAGCAGTACTTC.

The rearrangement joins TRBV4-1 to TRBJ1-2; 10 bases align to TRBD1. The CDR3 contains 14 residues. Looked up from germline, CDR1 is MGHRA and CDR2 is YSYEKL. Trimming at V came to 5 bases and at J to 8 bases, leaving 8 bases not matched to a gene. The CDR3, as DNA: TGCGCCAGCAGCAGTACCCGGGACAGGGGAGGCTACACCTTC. Translation gives CASSSTRDRGGYTF.

This chain links TRBV27 with TRBJ2-7; D not certain. CDR3 length equals 13 residues. The germline gives CDR1 MNHEY, CDR2 SMNVEV (reference sequence). Trimming removed 4 bases at V and 4 bases at J, with 11 bases between. The CDR3 DNA sequence: TGTGCCAGCAGTTCTGGCTATGGATACGAGCAGTACTTC. Translation gives CASSSGYGYEQYF.

The chain has TRBV6-1 and TRBJ2-7; 8 nucleotides match TRBD2. J gave up 2 bases and V 6 bases, and 9 bases lay outside the gene matches. The CDR3 contains 15 residues. In germline, CDR1 is MNHNS, CDR2 SASEGT. The CDR3 nucleotides are TGTGCCAGCAGCAGACTAGCGATCATTACCTACGAGCAGTACTTC. It codes for CASSRLAIITYEQYF.

The rearrangement uses TRBV28 and TRBJ1-1; 7 positions agree with TRBD1. Germline V gives CDR1 MDHEN, CDR2 SYDVKM. The ends lost 6 bases at V and 1 base at J; junction bases unmatched: 8. This CDR3 region has 15 residues. In DNA, the CDR3 is TGTGCCAGCAGATACGGAGACAGGGAGAACACTGAAGCTTTCTTT. This gives the protein CASRYGDRENTEAFF.

The rearrangement joins TRBV14 to TRBJ2-5; D may be TRBD2 (6 bases). The germline gives CDR1 SGHDN, CDR2 FVKESK. Between the trimmed V and J ends, which lost 3 bases and 9 bases, there was a span of 17 bases. This CDR3 is 14 amino acids long. CDR3 residues: CASSHTGTPGAQYF. The CDR3 coding sequence is TGTGCCAGCAGCCATACCGGGACCCCGGGGGCCCAGTACTTC.

This clone was seen a handful of times. The chain's CDR3 is CASSPFGTGGVETQYF. CDR3 bases: TGTGCCAGCAGCCCGTTCGGGACAGGGGGAGTAGAGACCCAGTACTTC. This rearrangement joins TRBV14 to TRBJ2-5, with 11 bases that match TRBD1. Losses at the gene ends were 4 bases for V and 4 bases for J; bases not matched to a gene: 8. Germline values: CDR1 SGHDN, CDR2 FVKESK. The CDR3 spans 16 residues. The entire variable domain, with the rest obtained from reference TRBV14 and TRBJ2-5, is as follows: EAGVTQFPSHSVIEKGQTVTLRCDPISGHDNLYWYRRVMGKEIKFLLHFVKESKQDESGMPNNRFLAERTGGTYSTLKVQPAELEDSGVYFCASSPFGTGGVETQYFGPGTRLLVL.

V usage is TRBV10-1 and J usage is TRBJ2-3, with unresolved D. This CDR3 spans 14 amino acids. CDR1 and CDR2 (germline): WNHNN, SYGVQD (reference sequence). Trimming took off 3 bases at V and 1 base at J, with 8 bases between the two ends. The CDR3 protein is CASSDGGRTDTQYF. CDR3 nucleotide sequence: TGCGCCAGCAGTGACGGCGGCCGCACAGATACGCAGTATTTT.

The chain employs TRBV19 and TRBJ2-5; the match to TRBD2 covers 10 bases. Germline assignment: CDR1 LNHDA and CDR2 SQIVND (reference sequence). The CDR3 has 17 amino acids. V lost 7 bases to trimming and J lost 1 base; unmatched junction nucleotides: 12. The CDR3 nucleotides read TGTGCCAGTACCAAGACCCATAGCGGGAGGCTCCAAGAGACCCAGTACTTC. Amino acid sequence: CASTKTHSGRLQETQYF.

The chain carries TRBV19 and TRBJ2-7, with 7 nucleotides matching TRBD1. The germline V gene encodes CDR1 LNHDA and CDR2 SQIVND (reference sequence). The CDR3 is made up of 15 amino acids. V shed 5 bases and J 1 base; nucleotides not matched to a gene: 8. The CDR3, as DNA: TGTGCCAGTAGTGCCCGGGACAGTCTTTCCTACGAGCAGTACTTC. Translation gives CASSARDSLSYEQYF.

The chain joins TRBV11-3 to TRBJ1-1, with 7 bases matching TRBD1. CDR3 length equals 15 residues. Germline lookup yields CDR1 SGHNT and CDR2 YENEEA. V lost 3 bases and J lost 3; bases outside the gene matches: 7. CDR3 sequence reads: CASSLSTGRDTEAFF. CDR3 nucleotide sequence: TGTGCCAGCAGCTTGTCGACAGGGCGGGACACTGAAGCTTTCTTT.

The chain couples TRBV7-2 to TRBJ1-1, with TRBD1 matching 9 bases. This CDR3 is built from 15 residues. V trimming: 7 bases; J trimming: 5 bases; junction bases outside the gene matches: 11. The germline V gene has CDR1 SGHTA and CDR2 FQGNSA. CDR3 nucleotides: TGTGCCAGCACCATATTTCTGGACAGGGGAACTGAAGCTTTCTTT. It yields the protein CASTIFLDRGTEAFF.

The CDR3 loop reads CASTPNAVGELFF. The CDR3 nucleotides are TGTGCCAGCACCCCCAACGCGGTCGGGGAGCTGTTTTTT. The chain employs TRBV7-2 and TRBJ2-2, with D unresolved. Looked up from germline, CDR1 is SGHTA and CDR2 is FQGNSA. CDR3 length equals 13 residues. V lost 7 bases to trimming and J lost 7 bases, with 13 bases between them.

The gene calls are TRBV6-6 and TRBJ1-5; 9 nucleotides align to TRBD1. From germline, CDR1 is MNHNY and CDR2 SVGAGI (reference sequence). With V trimmed by 5 bases and J by 7 bases, 12 bases remained unmatched. The CDR3 has 16 amino acids. CDR3 in DNA: TGTGCCAGCAGTGCACCACAGGGGGCGAGGCAACAGCCCCAGCATTTT. Translated, it gives CASSAPQGARQQPQHF.

As for this clone: A read error may produce the germline difference seen at one junction end. The chain employs TRBV18 and TRBJ1-4; TRBD1 aligns across 7 bases. CDR3 length: 13 amino acids. Germline V gene sequence: CDR1 KGHSH, CDR2 LQKENI. The CDR3 loop reads CASSPDSGQLSIF. CDR3 nucleotides: TGTGCCAGCTCACCTGACTCGGGACAGCTATCTATTTTT.

V usage is TRBV4-2 and J usage is TRBJ2-7; a possible D gene is TRBD2 (5 bases). Germline V gene lookup returns CDR1 LGHNA and CDR2 YNFKEQ. The V gene lost 0 bases and the J gene lost 7 bases, with 16 bases spanning the gap. The CDR3 runs 15 residues. The CDR3: CASSQDRTLAGEQYF. CDR3 sequence (DNA): TGTGCCAGCAGCCAAGATCGAACACTCGCGGGTGAGCAGTACTTC.

The rearrangement links TRBV9 to TRBJ1-2, with 9 bases lining up with TRBD1. The CDR3 is 14 amino acids. After removal of 5 bases from V and 8 bases from J, the junction contained 10 bases not matched to a gene. Per the germline V gene, CDR1 is SGDLS and CDR2 is YYNGEE. CDR3 region: CASRAEGGQGGYTF. Here the CDR3 DNA reads TGTGCCAGCAGAGCCGAGGGGGGACAGGGCGGCTACACCTTC.

In this sample, this clone turned up a few times. The chain joins TRBV7-9 to TRBJ2-3; 8 bases map to TRBD2. With 5 bases clipped from V and 5 bases from J, the junction kept 12 bases outside the gene matches. The CDR3 length is 16 residues. Germline V gene lookup returns CDR1 SEHNR and CDR2 FQNEAQ (reference sequence). CDR3 DNA sequence: TGTGCCAGCAGCCTCAACCATAGCGGGAAGGAAGATACGCAGTATTTT. Amino acid sequence: CASSLNHSGKEDTQYF.

The genes are TRBV5-1 and TRBJ2-3, with D perhaps matching TRBD1 (6 bases). The V and J ends lost 6 bases and 2 bases respectively, with 19 bases between them. The germline gives CDR1 SGHRS, CDR2 YFSETQ. The CDR3 covers 16 residues. The CDR3 DNA reads TGCGCCAGCACCCCTAGGGGGTCCGCGAACACAGATACGCAGTATTTT. Translated: CASTPRGSANTDTQYF.

This clone was counted only a few times. The chain uses TRBV28 and TRBJ2-5; 9 bases line up with TRBD2. The germline CDR1 and CDR2 sequences are MDHEN and SYDVKM. Trimming cost V 7 bases and J 5 bases; bases outside gene matches: 11. CDR3 length: 15 amino acids. The CDR3 loop reads CASTPTREGRETQYF. The CDR3 DNA is TGTGCCAGCACCCCCACGCGGGAGGGCCGGGAGACCCAGTACTTC. Full variable domain (missing parts from reference TRBV28 and TRBJ2-5): DVKVTQSSRYLVKRTGEKVFLECVQDMDHENMFWYRQDPGLGLRLIYFSYDVKMKEKGDIPEGYSVSREKKERFSLILESASTNQTSMYLCASTPTREGRETQYFGPGTRLLVL.

V gene TRBV7-2 combines with J gene TRBJ2-1; 10 bases are shared with TRBD2. The germline gives CDR1 SGHTA, CDR2 FQGNSA. The V gene end was trimmed by 5 bases and the J gene end by 6 bases; junction bases not matched to a gene: 7. CDR3 size: 15 residues. Here the CDR3 reads CASSPLAGWGNEQFF. The DNA for the CDR3 is TGTGCCAGCAGCCCACTAGCGGGATGGGGCAATGAGCAGTTCTTC.

The V call is TRBV28, the J call TRBJ1-5; TRBD1 matches 8 bases. Germline V CDR1 and CDR2: MDHEN, SYDVKM. V trimming: 3 bases; J trimming: 6 bases; junction bases outside the gene matches: 4. The CDR3 runs to 14 residues. The CDR3 DNA reads as TGTGCCAGCAGTTTTGGACAGGGTGGTCAGCCCCAGCATTTT. Its translation is CASSFGQGGQPQHF.

The chain has TRBV19 and TRBJ2-2, with D possibly being TRBD2 (6 bases). V was trimmed by 3 bases and J by 3 bases, leaving 8 bases between them. The CDR3 loop spans 14 amino acids. The germline V gene has CDR1 LNHDA and CDR2 SQIVND (reference sequence). CDR3 residues: CASSIGGYTGELFF. The CDR3 DNA reads as TGTGCCAGTAGTATCGGGGGATACACCGGGGAGCTGTTTTTT.

The chain joins TRBV6-1 to TRBJ2-7, with 10 bases aligning to TRBD1. Germline-derived CDR1 and CDR2 are MNHNS and SASEGT. The CDR3 has 14 residues. Trimming removed 9 bases from V and 6 bases from J; junction bases left unmatched: 11. The CDR3 coding sequence is TGTGCCAGTGCTCCGGGACAGGGGTTTGCCGAGCAGTACTTC. Its protein product is CASAPGQGFAEQYF.

This clone was observed a few times. The chain couples TRBV6-4 to TRBJ2-3, with 11 bases matching TRBD1. CDR1 MRHNA and CDR2 SNTAGT come from the germline V gene. The V gene end was trimmed by 3 bases and the J gene end by 4 bases; junction bases not matched to a gene: 0. The CDR3 contains 14 residues. The CDR3 sequence: CASSEGQGADTQYF. In DNA form, the CDR3 reads TGTGCCAGCAGTGAGGGACAGGGGGCAGATACGCAGTATTTT.

The gene calls are TRBV28 and TRBJ1-4, with D hard to call. The CDR3 extends over 20 amino acids. In germline, CDR1 is MDHEN, CDR2 SYDVKM. Deletions cut 3 bases from V and 7 bases from J, with 30 bases between. The CDR3 DNA reads TGTGCCAGCAGTTTTTTAGAGTTATCGGGCGTCCGGGGTTCGGGTGAAAAACTGTTTTTT. As protein: CASSFLELSGVRGSGEKLFF.

This clone has more than one count but fewer than ten. The junction departs from germline at one end; a sequencing error may be responsible. This chain uses TRBV7-7 with TRBJ2-7; perhaps TRBD2 as D (5 bases). The CDR3 has 13 residues. The V gene's germline CDR1 is SSHAT and CDR2 FNYEAQ (reference sequence). Here the CDR3 reads CASSHPGTYEQYF. CDR3 bases: TGTGCTAGCAGCCATCCGGGGACCTACGAGCAGTACTTC.

The chain couples TRBV5-1 to TRBJ1-1; 8 bases fit TRBD1. The CDR3 is made up of 15 amino acids. V was clipped by 4 bases and J by 1 base; unmatched bases: 6. CDR1 and CDR2 (germline): SGHRS, YFSETQ. CDR3 in amino acids: CASSPRTGTNTEAFF. The CDR3 nucleotides are TGCGCCAGCAGCCCCCGGACAGGGACGAACACTGAAGCTTTCTTT.